This TCR beta chain originates from a study of cytotoxic CD8 clonotypes in ibrutinib-treated CLL. The germline gives CDR1 MNHEY, CDR2 SVGAGI. V shed 0 bases and J 6 bases; nucleotides not matched to a gene: 8. This CDR3 comprises 16 residues. This clone was seen a handful of times. Profiling relied on immunoSEQ multiplex PCR, and the TCRdb table lists in-frame clones only, not all of them. The sample has about 40,000 clones, around 70% seen once. The chain links TRBV6-5 to TRBJ1-5; 7 positions match TRBD1. The clonotype originates from a human donor with chronic lymphocytic leukemia. This specimen consisted of PBMCs, obtained at disease progression, from a patient treated with ibrutinib. The CDR3 spells CASSYSSRGLSQPQHF. The CDR3 DNA reads as TGTGCCAGCAGTTACTCGAGTAGGGGGCTGAGTCAGCCCCAGCATTTT.